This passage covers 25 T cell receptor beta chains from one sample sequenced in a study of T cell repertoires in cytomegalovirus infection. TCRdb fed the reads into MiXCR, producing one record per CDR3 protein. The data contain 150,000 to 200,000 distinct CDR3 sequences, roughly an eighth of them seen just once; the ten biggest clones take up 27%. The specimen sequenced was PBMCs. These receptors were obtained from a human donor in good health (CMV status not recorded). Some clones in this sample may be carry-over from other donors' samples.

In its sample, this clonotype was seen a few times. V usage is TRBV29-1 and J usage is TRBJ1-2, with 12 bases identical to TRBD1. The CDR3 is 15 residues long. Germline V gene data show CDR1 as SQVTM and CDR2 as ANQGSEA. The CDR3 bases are TGCACGGGGGGTCCCGGGACAGGGGGCGACTATGGCTACACCTTC. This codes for CTGGPGTGGDYGYTF.

For the CDR3, the DNA is TGCGCCAGCAGTGATGGGACGAGTATCAATCAGCCCCAGCATTTT. Amino acid sequence: CASSDGTSINQPQHF. The rearrangement uses TRBV10-2 and TRBJ1-5; D possibly corresponds to TRBD1 (5 bases). Germline lookup yields CDR1 WSHSY and CDR2 SAAADI. V lost 3 bases, J lost 3 bases, and 12 bases lay in between. This CDR3 has 15 residues.

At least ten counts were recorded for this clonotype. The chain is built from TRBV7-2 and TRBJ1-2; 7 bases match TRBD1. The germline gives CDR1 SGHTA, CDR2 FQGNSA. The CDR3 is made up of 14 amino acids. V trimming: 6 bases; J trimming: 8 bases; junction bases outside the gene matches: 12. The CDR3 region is CASSLTGPGEGYTF. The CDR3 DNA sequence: TGTGCCAGCAGTTTGACAGGGCCCGGAGAAGGCTACACCTTC.

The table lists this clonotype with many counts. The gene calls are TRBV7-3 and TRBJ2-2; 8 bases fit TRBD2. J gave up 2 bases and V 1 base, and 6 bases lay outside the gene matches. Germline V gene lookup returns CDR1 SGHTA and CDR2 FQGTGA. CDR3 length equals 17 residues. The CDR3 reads CASSLNPGRANTGELFF. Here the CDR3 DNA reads TGTGCCAGCAGCTTAAACCCCGGGAGGGCTAACACCGGGGAGCTGTTTTTT.

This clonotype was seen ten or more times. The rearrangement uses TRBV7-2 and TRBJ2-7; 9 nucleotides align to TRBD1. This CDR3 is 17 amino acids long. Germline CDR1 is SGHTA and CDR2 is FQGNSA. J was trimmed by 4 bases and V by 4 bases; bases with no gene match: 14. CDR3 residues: CASSSIQWGQGEYEQYF. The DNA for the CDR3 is TGTGCCAGCAGCTCCATACAGTGGGGACAGGGAGAATACGAGCAGTACTTC. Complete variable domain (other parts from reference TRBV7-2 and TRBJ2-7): GAGVSQSPSNKVTEKGKDVELRCDPISGHTALYWYRQSLGQGLEFLIYFQGNSAPDKSGLPSDRFSAERTGGSVSTLTIQRTQQEDSAVYLCASSSIQWGQGEYEQYFGPGTRLTVT.

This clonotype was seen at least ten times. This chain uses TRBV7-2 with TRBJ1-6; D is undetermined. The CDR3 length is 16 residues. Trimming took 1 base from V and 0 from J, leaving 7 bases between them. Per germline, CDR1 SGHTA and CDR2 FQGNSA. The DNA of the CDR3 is TGTGCCAGCAGCTTAGACAGATCCTCCTATAATTCACCCCTCCACTTT. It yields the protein CASSLDRSSYNSPLHF.

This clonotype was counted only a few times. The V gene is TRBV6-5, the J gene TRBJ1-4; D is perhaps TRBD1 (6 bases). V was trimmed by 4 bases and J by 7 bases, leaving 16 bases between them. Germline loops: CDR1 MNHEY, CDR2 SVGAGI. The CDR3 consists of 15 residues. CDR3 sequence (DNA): TGTGCCAGCAGTTCCAGGGGCGGCCGGGGTGAAAAACTGTTTTTT. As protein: CASSSRGGRGEKLFF.

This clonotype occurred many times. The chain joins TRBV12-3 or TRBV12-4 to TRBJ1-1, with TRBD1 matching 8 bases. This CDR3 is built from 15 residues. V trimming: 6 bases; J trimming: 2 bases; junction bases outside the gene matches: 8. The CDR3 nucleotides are TGTGCCAGCAGGCCCGGGACAGGATCAAACACTGAAGCTTTCTTT. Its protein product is CASRPGTGSNTEAFF.

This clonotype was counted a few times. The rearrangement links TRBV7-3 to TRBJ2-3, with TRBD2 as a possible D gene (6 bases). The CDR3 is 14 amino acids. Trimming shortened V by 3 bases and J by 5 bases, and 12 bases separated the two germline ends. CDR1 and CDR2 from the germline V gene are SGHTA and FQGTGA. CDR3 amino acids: CASSLTRVGDTQYF. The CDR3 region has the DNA TGTGCCAGCAGCTTGACTAGGGTGGGAGATACGCAGTATTTT.

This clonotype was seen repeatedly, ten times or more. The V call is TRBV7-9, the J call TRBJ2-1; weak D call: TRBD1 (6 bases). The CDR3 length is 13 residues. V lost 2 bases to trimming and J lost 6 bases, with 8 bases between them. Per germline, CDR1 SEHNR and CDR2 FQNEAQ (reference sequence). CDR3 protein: CASSLTGLNEQFF. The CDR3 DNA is TGTGCCAGCAGCTTAACAGGGCTCAATGAGCAGTTCTTC.

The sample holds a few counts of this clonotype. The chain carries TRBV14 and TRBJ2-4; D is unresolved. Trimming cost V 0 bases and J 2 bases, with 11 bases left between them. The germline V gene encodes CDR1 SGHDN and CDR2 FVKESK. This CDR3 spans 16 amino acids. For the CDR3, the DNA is TGTGCCAGCAGCCAAGAAGGGTGGCAGACCAAAAACATTCAGTACTTC. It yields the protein CASSQEGWQTKNIQYF. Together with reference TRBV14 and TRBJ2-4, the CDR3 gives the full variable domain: EAGVTQFPSHSVIEKGQTVTLRCDPISGHDNLYWYRRVMGKEIKFLLHFVKESKQDESGMPNNRFLAERTGGTYSTLKVQPAELEDSGVYFCASSQEGWQTKNIQYFGAGTRLSVL.

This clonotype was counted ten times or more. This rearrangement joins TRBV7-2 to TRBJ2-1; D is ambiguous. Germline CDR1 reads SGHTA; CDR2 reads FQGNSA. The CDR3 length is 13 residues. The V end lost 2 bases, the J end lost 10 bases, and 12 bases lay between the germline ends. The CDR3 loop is CASSLLVWLEQFF. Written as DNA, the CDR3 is TGTGCCAGCAGCTTATTGGTATGGCTCGAGCAGTTCTTC.

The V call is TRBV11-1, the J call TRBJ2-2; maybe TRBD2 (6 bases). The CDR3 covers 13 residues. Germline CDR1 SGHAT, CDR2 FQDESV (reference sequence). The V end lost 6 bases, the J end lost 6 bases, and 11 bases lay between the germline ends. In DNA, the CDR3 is TGTGCCAGCAGACGGCGGGACCCCGGGGAGCTGTTTTTT. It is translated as CASRRRDPGELFF.

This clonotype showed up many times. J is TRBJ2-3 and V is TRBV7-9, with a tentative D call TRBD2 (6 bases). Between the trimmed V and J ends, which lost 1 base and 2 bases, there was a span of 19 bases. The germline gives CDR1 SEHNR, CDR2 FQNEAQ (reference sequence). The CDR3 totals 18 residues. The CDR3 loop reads CASSLVHGWASVTDTQYF. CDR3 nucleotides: TGTGCCAGCAGCTTAGTCCACGGGTGGGCTAGCGTCACAGATACGCAGTATTTT. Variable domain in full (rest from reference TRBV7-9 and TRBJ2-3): DTGVSQNPRHKITKRGQNVTFRCDPISEHNRLYWYRQTLGQGPEFLTYFQNEAQLEKSRLLSDRFSAERPKGSFSTLEIQRTEQGDSAMYLCASSLVHGWASVTDTQYFGPGTRLTVL.

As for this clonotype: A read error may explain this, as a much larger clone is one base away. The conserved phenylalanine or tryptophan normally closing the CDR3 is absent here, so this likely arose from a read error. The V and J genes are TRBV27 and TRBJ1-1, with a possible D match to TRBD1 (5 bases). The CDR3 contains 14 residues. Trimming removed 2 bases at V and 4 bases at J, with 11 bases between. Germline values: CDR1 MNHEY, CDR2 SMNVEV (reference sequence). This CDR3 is CASSLRQGATEAFL. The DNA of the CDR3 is TGTGCCAGCAGTTTAAGGCAGGGAGCCACTGAAGCTTTCCTT.

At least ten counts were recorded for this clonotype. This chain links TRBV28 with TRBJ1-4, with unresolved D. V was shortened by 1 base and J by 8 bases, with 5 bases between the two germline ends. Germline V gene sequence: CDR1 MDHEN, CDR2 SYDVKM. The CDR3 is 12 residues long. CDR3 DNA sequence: TGTGCCAGCAGTTTATCGGAGGAAAAACTGTTTTTT. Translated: CASSLSEEKLFF.

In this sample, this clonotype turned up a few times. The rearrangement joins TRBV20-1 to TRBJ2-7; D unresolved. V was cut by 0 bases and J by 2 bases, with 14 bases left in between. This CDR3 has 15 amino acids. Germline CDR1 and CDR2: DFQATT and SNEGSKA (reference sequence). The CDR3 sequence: CSARDNPGIAYEQYF. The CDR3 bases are TGCAGTGCTAGAGATAATCCGGGCATAGCCTACGAGCAGTACTTC.

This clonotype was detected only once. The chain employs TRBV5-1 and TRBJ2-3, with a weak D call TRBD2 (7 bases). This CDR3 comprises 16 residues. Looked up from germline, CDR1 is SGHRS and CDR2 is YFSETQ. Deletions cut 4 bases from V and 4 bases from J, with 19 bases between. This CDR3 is CASSGRGADSSDTQYF. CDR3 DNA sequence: TGCGCCAGCAGCGGACGGGGGGCGGATTCTTCAGATACGCAGTATTTT.

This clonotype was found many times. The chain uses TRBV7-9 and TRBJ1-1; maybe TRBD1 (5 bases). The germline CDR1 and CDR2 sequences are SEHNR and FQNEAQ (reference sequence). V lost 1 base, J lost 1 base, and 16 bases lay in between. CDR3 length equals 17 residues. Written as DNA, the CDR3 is TGTGCCAGCAGCTTAGTCCCAGTGGGGCTTAAGAACACTGAAGCTTTCTTT. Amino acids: CASSLVPVGLKNTEAFF.

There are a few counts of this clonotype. DNA for the CDR3: TGCAGTGCTACCGAGACTAGCGGGAGTCGAGAGACCCAGTACTTC. It yields the protein CSATETSGSRETQYF. V and J are TRBV20-1 and TRBJ2-5, with TRBD2 matching over 12 bases. CDR3 length equals 15 residues. Trimming removed 4 bases from V and 4 bases from J; junction bases left unmatched: 7. Per the germline V gene, CDR1 is DFQATT and CDR2 is SNEGSKA (reference sequence).

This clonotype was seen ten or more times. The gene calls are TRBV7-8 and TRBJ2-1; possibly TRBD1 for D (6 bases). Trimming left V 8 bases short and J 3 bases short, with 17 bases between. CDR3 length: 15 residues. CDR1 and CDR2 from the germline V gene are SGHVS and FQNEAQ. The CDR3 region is CASSLQGHDYNEQFF. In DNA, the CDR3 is TGTGCCAGCTCACTCCAGGGGCATGACTACAATGAGCAGTTCTTC.

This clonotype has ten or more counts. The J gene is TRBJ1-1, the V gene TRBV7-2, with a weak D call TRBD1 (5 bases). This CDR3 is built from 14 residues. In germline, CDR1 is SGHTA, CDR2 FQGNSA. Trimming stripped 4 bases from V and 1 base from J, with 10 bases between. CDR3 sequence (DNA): TGTGCCAGCAGCTCCTGGACACCGAACACTGAAGCTTTCTTT. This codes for CASSSWTPNTEAFF. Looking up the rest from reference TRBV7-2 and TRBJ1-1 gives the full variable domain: GAGVSQSPSNKVTEKGKDVELRCDPISGHTALYWYRQSLGQGLEFLIYFQGNSAPDKSGLPSDRFSAERTGGSVSTLTIQRTQQEDSAVYLCASSSWTPNTEAFFGQGTRLTVV.

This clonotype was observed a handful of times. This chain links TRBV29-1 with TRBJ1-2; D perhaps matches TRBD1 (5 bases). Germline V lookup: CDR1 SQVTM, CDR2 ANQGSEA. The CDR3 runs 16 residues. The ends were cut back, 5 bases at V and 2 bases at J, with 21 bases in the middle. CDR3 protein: CSVPHGAIFVNYGYTF. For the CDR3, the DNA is TGCAGCGTTCCCCACGGGGCGATATTTGTGAACTATGGCTACACCTTC.

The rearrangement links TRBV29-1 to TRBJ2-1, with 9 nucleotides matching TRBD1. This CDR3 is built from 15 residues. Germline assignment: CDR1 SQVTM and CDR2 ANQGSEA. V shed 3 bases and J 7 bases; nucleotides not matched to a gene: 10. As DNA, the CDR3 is TGCAGCGTTGAGTCCTCCGGGACAGGGTGGAATGAGCAGTTCTTC. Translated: CSVESSGTGWNEQFF.

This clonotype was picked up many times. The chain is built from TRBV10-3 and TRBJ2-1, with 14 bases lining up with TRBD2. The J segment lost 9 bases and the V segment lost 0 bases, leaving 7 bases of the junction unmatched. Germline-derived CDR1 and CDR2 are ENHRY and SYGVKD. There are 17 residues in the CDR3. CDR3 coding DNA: TGTGCCATCAGTGAGTCGAAGGGACTAGCGGGAGTATTTGAGCAGTTCTTC. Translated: CAISESKGLAGVFEQFF.